A selection of T cell receptor beta chains follows, all from one sample in a study of cytomegalovirus exposure and HLA in healthy donors. The assay was immunoSEQ multiplex PCR, and TCRdb's table has in-frame clones only and misses some. This sample contains 80,000 to 100,000 clones. The source material was PBMCs. The receptor set was obtained from a man aged 50-60 years in good health and CMV-seronegative. The CDR3 runs from the conserved cysteine through the conserved F or W. D genes are given only for firm matches.

j_call	v_call	d_call	cdr3_length	cdr3_aa	cdr3_nt
TRBJ2-5	TRBV4-1	TRBD2	18	CASSRGGGGAGGQETQYF	TGCGCCAGCAGCCGCGGGGGAGGGGGAGCGGGGGGGCAAGAGACCCAGTACTTC
TRBJ1-1	TRBV28	NA	12	CASTSPGGRAFF	TGTGCCAGCACCTCACCGGGGGGCAGGGCTTTCTTT
TRBJ1-5	TRBV7-2	TRBD1	15	CASSLTGVDYQPQHF	TGTGCCAGCAGCTTAACAGGGGTTGATTATCAGCCCCAGCATTTT
TRBJ2-7	TRBV28	NA	12	CASSWQGYEQYF	TGTGCCAGCAGTTGGCAGGGCTACGAGCAGTACTTC
TRBJ1-2	TRBV19	TRBD1	14	CASRRTGGPYGYTF	TGTGCCAGTCGAAGGACAGGGGGACCCTATGGCTACACCTTC
TRBJ1-5	TRBV4-1	TRBD1	16	CASSQREGQTHQPQHF	TGCGCCAGCAGCCAAAGAGAGGGACAGACCCATCAGCCCCAGCATTTT
TRBJ2-7	TRBV5-1	NA	15	CASSLGQPGVYEQYF	TGCGCCAGCAGCTTGGGTCAGCCAGGCGTCTACGAGCAGTACTTC
TRBJ1-1	TRBV5-6	TRBD1	13	CASSWDRNTEAFF	TGTGCCAGCAGCTGGGACAGGAACACTGAAGCTTTCTTT
TRBJ1-3	TRBV7-2	TRBD1	14	CASSQGATGNTIYF	TGTGCCAGCAGCCAGGGGGCTACTGGAAACACCATATATTTT
TRBJ2-3	TRBV9	TRBD2	17	CASNLGLAGASTDTQYF	TGTGCCAGCAACCTCGGACTAGCGGGGGCTAGCACAGATACGCAGTATTTT
TRBJ1-1	TRBV27	NA	14	CASSPTELNTEAFF	TGTGCCAGCAGCCCGACGGAGCTGAACACTGAAGCTTTCTTT
TRBJ2-3	TRBV7-9	NA	14	CASSYLGGPHTQYF	TGTGCCAGCAGCTATCTAGGCGGGCCCCATACGCAGTATTTT
TRBJ2-2	TRBV29-1	TRBD2	13	CSVSSGGAGELFF	TGCAGCGTTTCTAGCGGGGGGGCCGGGGAGCTGTTTTTT
TRBJ1-4	TRBV7-8	TRBD1	18	CASSQQPAGTGSQEKLFF	TGTGCCAGCAGCCAGCAGCCCGCGGGGACAGGCAGTCAAGAAAAACTGTTTTTT
TRBJ1-2	TRBV5-1	NA	14	CASSLGEASSGYTF	TGCGCCAGCAGCCTGGGGGAGGCTAGTAGTGGCTACACCTTC
TRBJ1-2	TRBV18	TRBD1	15	CASSPAGQANYGYTF	TGTGCCAGCTCACCGGCCGGACAGGCAAACTATGGCTACACCTTC
TRBJ1-6	TRBV2	TRBD1	14	CASSGGTENSPLHF	TGTGCCAGCAGTGGGGGGACAGAAAATTCACCCCTCCACTTT
TRBJ2-7	TRBV19	NA	14	CASRKTGQSYEQYF	TGTGCCAGTAGAAAAACCGGACAGAGCTACGAGCAGTACTTC
TRBJ1-5	TRBV7-2	TRBD1	15	CASTTGVAGNQPQHF	TGTGCCAGCACCACAGGGGTTGCGGGCAATCAGCCCCAGCATTTT
TRBJ2-2	TRBV28	NA	15	CASRMRPRGTGELFF	TGTGCCAGCAGGATGAGGCCCCGGGGCACCGGGGAGCTGTTTTTT
TRBJ1-2	TRBV28	NA	12	CASSVTFYGYTF	TGTGCCAGCAGTGTTACATTCTATGGCTACACCTTC
TRBJ1-5	TRBV10-3	NA	13	CAISSGKGQPQHF	TGTGCCATCAGTTCCGGGAAGGGTCAGCCCCAGCATTTT
TRBJ2-2	TRBV7-3	NA	17	CASSSPESTGPAGELFF	TGTGCCAGCAGCTCACCCGAATCGACAGGCCCCGCCGGGGAGCTGTTTTTT
TRBJ2-1	TRBV7-3	NA	15	CASSWRTDSYNEQFF	TGTGCCAGCAGCTGGAGGACGGACTCCTACAATGAGCAGTTCTTC
TRBJ1-2	TRBV7-3	TRBD1	14	CASSSAGTGNGYTF	TGTGCTAGCAGCTCGGCCGGGACAGGGAATGGCTACACCTTC
TRBJ1-1	TRBV7-2	TRBD1	17	CASRRIPGQGGGTEAFF	TGTGCCAGCAGACGTATTCCGGGACAGGGTGGGGGAACTGAAGCTTTCTTT
TRBJ2-7	TRBV2	TRBD1	13	CASTRDSNYEQYF	TGTGCCAGCACGAGGGACAGTAACTACGAGCAGTACTTC
TRBJ1-3	TRBV5-1	TRBD1	16	CASSFSGQGFGNTIYF	TGCGCCAGCAGCTTTTCGGGACAGGGGTTCGGAAACACCATATATTTT
TRBJ1-5	TRBV5-1	NA	14	CASSLRQKNQPQHF	TGCGCCAGCAGCCTAAGACAGAAGAATCAGCCCCAGCATTTT
TRBJ2-2	TRBV5-1	TRBD1	13	CASSSGQPGELFF	TGCGCCAGCAGCTCGGGACAGCCTGGGGAGCTGTTTTTT
TRBJ1-1	TRBV2	NA	14	CASRQLSDWAEAFF	TGTGCCAGCAGACAGCTTTCGGACTGGGCTGAAGCTTTCTTT
TRBJ2-2	TRBV28	NA	14	CASSSAQWTGELFF	TGTGCCAGCAGTTCCGCCCAGTGGACCGGGGAGCTGTTTTTT
TRBJ1-5	TRBV7-9	NA	12	CASSFLNQPQHF	TGTGCCAGCAGCTTTTTAAATCAGCCCCAGCATTTT
TRBJ2-2	TRBV7-3	NA	14	CASSSQGGEGELFF	TGTGCCAGCAGCTCCCAGGGTGGAGAGGGGGAGCTGTTTTTT
TRBJ1-4	TRBV29-1	TRBD1	17	CSVLGTGGSGTNEKLFF	TGCAGCGTTCTGGGGACAGGGGGCAGCGGAACTAATGAAAAACTGTTTTTT
TRBJ2-6	TRBV7-9	TRBD1	19	CASSLRWTGDISGANVLTF	TGTGCCAGCAGCTTACGCTGGACAGGGGATATCTCTGGGGCCAACGTCCTGACTTTC
TRBJ1-1	TRBV7-9	TRBD1	17	CASSLAGWTGLNTEAFF	TGTGCCAGCAGCTTAGCGGGTTGGACAGGATTAAACACTGAAGCTTTCTTT
TRBJ1-1	TRBV19	TRBD1	16	CASSIIPTGLNTEAFF	TGTGCCAGTAGTATAATTCCGACAGGGCTGAACACTGAAGCTTTCTTT
TRBJ2-2	TRBV5-1	NA	15	CASSLGGTNTGELFF	TGCGCCAGCAGCTTGGGAGGGACGAACACCGGGGAGCTGTTTTTT
TRBJ1-1	TRBV28	TRBD1	15	CASRSGQGTNTEAFF	TGTGCCAGCAGGTCTGGACAGGGAACAAACACTGAAGCTTTCTTT
TRBJ1-2	TRBV28	TRBD1	13	CASRLQGAGGYTF	TGTGCCAGCAGGCTGCAGGGGGCGGGGGGCTACACCTTC
TRBJ1-2	TRBV7-9	NA	14	CASSFFTLDYGYTF	TGTGCCAGCAGCTTTTTTACGCTAGACTATGGCTACACCTTC
TRBJ2-3	TRBV19	TRBD2	15	CASSDLAGAADTQYF	TGTGCCAGTAGTGATCTAGCGGGGGCGGCAGATACGCAGTATTTT
TRBJ1-2	TRBV13	NA	13	CASSLGLNYGYTF	TGTGCCAGCAGCTTAGGCCTAAACTATGGCTACACCTTC
TRBJ2-1	TRBV5-1	TRBD2	16	CASSLTSGGHYNEQFF	TGCGCCAGCAGCTTGACTAGCGGGGGGCACTACAATGAGCAGTTCTTC
TRBJ2-5	TRBV5-4	NA	14	CASTPKGGQETQYF	TGTGCCAGCACCCCAAAGGGGGGACAGGAGACCCAGTACTTC
TRBJ1-2	TRBV2	NA	15	CASSLGAGANYGYTF	TGTGCCAGCAGCCTTGGGGCAGGGGCAAACTATGGCTACACCTTC
TRBJ1-1	TRBV30	NA	13	CASRGGTNTEAFF	TGTGCCTCACGAGGCGGGACGAACACTGAAGCTTTCTTT
TRBJ2-2	TRBV5-1	NA	13	CASSYGGTGELFF	TGCGCCAGCAGCTACGGTGGTACCGGGGAGCTGTTTTTT
TRBJ1-1	TRBV6-5	NA	15	CASTQTWMMNTEAFF	TGTGCCAGCACCCAGACATGGATGATGAACACTGAAGCTTTCTTT
TRBJ1-2	TRBV28	TRBD1	16	CASSLAAGTGKDGYTF	TGTGCCAGCAGTTTAGCCGCCGGGACAGGAAAGGATGGCTACACCTTC
TRBJ1-1	TRBV28	NA	15	CASSLTAGMNTEAFF	TGTGCCAGCAGTTTGACGGCAGGAATGAACACTGAAGCTTTCTTT
TRBJ1-4	TRBV7-9	NA	12	CASSLVPGLMFF	TGTGCCAGCAGCTTAGTTCCAGGTCTAATGTTTTTT
TRBJ2-2	TRBV6-5	TRBD1	14	CASRRTGSNGELFF	TGTGCCAGCAGACGGACAGGGAGTAACGGGGAGCTGTTTTTT
TRBJ1-1	TRBV19	NA	11	CAEHRDGEAFF	TGTGCCGAACACAGGGATGGTGAAGCTTTCTTT
TRBJ2-5	TRBV11-2	TRBD2	14	CASSLVARGRTQYF	TGTGCCAGCAGCTTAGTCGCGCGGGGGAGGACCCAGTACTTC
TRBJ1-6	TRBV7-9	NA	13	CASSFDSGTPLHF	TGTGCCAGCAGCTTTGACAGTGGGACACCCCTCCACTTT
TRBJ2-3	TRBV29-1	NA	15	CSVDLGQARTDTQYF	TGCAGCGTTGATTTGGGGCAGGCCCGCACAGATACGCAGTATTTT
TRBJ2-7	TRBV4-1	TRBD1	17	CASSQEFPGQGVHEQYF	TGCGCCAGCAGCCAAGAATTCCCGGGACAGGGTGTCCACGAGCAGTACTTC